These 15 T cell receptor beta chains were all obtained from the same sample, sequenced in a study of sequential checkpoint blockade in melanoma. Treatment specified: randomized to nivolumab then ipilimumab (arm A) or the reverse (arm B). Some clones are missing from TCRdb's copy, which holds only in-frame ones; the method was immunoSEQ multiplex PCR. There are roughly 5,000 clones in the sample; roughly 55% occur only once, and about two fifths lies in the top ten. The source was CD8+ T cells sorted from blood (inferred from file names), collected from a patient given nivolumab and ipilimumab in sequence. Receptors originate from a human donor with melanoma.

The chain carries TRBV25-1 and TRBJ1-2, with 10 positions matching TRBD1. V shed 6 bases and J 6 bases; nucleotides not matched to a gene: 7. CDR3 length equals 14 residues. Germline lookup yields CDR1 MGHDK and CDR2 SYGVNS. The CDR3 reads CASSRDRGFDGYTF. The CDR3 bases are TGTGCCAGCAGCCGGGACAGGGGATTCGATGGCTACACCTTC.

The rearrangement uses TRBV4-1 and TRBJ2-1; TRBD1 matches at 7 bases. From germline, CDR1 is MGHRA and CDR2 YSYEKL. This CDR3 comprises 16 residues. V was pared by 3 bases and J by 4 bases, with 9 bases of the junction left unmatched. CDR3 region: CASSQAYRDSYNEQFF. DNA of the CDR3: TGCGCCAGCAGCCAGGCCTACCGGGACAGTTACAATGAGCAGTTCTTC.

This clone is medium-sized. The CDR3 bases are TGTGCCAGCAGCCCCGGACAGGGCGATTATGAAAAACTGTTTTTT. It codes for CASSPGQGDYEKLFF. This rearrangement joins TRBV5-8 to TRBJ1-4; 8 bases align to TRBD1. Germline V gene lookup returns CDR1 SGHTS and CDR2 YDEGEE. The CDR3 sequence is 15 residues long. V was pared by 4 bases and J by 6 bases, with 8 bases of the junction left unmatched.

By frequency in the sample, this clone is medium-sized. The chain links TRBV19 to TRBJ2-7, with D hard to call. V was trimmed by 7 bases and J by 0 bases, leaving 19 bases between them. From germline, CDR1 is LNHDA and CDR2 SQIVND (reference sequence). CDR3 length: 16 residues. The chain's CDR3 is CASIKSPRVLSYEQYF. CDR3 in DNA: TGTGCCAGTATCAAGTCCCCTCGGGTCCTCTCCTACGAGCAGTACTTC.

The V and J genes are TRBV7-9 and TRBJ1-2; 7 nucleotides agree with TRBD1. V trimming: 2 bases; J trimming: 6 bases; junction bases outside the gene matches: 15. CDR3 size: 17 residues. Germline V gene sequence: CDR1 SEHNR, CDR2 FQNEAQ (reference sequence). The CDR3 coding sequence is TGTGCCAGCAGCTTAATAGGTGACAGGGATTTTCTCAATGGCTACACCTTC. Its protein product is CASSLIGDRDFLNGYTF.

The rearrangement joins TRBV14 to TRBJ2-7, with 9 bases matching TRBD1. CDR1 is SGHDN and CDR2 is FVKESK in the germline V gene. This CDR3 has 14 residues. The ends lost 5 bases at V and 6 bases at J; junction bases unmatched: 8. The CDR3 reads CASSGPGTGSEQYF. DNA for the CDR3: TGTGCCAGCAGCGGGCCCGGGACAGGGAGCGAGCAGTACTTC.

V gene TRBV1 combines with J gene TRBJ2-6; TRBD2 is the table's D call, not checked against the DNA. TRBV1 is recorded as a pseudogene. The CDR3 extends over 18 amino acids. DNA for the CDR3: TGCACCAGCAGGAGTCGGGGTTTTGCACAAAGTCGGGCCAACGTCCTGACTTTC. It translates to CTSRSRGFAQSRANVLTF.

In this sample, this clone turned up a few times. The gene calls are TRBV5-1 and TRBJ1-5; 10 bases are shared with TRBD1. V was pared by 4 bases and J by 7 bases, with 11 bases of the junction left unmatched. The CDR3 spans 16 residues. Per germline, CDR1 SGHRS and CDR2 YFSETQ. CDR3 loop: CASSIGDRGLGQPQHF. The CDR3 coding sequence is TGCGCCAGCAGCATCGGGGACAGGGGACTGGGACAGCCCCAGCATTTT.

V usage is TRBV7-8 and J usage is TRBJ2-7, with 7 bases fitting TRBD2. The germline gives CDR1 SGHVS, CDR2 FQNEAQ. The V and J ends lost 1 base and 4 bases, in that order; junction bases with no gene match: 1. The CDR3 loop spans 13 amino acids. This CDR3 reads CASSLGGGYEQYF. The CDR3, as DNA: TGTGCCAGCAGCTTAGGGGGGGGGTACGAGCAGTACTTC.

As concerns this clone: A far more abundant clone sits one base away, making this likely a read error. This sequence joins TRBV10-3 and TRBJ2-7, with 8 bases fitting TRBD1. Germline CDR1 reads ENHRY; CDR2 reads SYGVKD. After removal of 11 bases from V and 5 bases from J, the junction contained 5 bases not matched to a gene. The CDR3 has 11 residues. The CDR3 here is CASSDRDEQYF. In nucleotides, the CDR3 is TGTGCCTCCTCGGACAGGGACGAGCAGTACTTC.

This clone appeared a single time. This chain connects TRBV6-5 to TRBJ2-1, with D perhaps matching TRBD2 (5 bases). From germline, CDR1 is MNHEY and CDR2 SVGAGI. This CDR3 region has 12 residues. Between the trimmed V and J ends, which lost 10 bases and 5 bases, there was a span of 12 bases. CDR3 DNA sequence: TGTGCCACCCCTACGGGAAACAATGAGCAGTTCTTC. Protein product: CATPTGNNEQFF.

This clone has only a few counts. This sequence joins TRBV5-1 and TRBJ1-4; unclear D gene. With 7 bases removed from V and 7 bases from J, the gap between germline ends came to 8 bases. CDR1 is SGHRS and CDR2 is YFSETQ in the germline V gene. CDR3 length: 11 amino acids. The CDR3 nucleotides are TGCGCCAGCCATTCAGGTGAAAAACTGTTTTTT. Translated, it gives CASHSGEKLFF. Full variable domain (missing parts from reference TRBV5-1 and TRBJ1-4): KAGVTQTPRYLIKTRGQQVTLSCSPISGHRSVSWYQQTPGQGLQFLFEYFSETQRNKGNFPGRFSGRQFSNSRSEMNVSTLELGDSALYLCASHSGEKLFFGSGTQLSVL.

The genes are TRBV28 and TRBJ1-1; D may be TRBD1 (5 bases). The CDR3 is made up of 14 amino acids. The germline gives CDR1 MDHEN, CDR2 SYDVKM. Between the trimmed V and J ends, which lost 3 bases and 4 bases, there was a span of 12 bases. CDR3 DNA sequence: TGTGCCAGCAGTTTGACAGACGCAGCCACTGAAGCTTTCTTT. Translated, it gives CASSLTDAATEAFF.

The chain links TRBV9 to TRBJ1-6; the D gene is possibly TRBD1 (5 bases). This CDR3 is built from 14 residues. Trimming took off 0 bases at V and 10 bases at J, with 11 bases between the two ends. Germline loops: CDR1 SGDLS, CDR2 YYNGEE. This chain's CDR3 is CASSVGGGVSPLHF. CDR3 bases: TGTGCCAGCAGCGTAGGGGGAGGGGTATCACCCCTCCACTTT.

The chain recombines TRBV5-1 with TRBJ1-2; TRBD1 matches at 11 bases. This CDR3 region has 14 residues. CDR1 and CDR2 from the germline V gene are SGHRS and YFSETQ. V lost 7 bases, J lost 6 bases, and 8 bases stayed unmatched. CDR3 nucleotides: TGCGCCAGCGGGTGGACAGGGGGCGCGGATGGCTACACCTTC. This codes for CASGWTGGADGYTF.